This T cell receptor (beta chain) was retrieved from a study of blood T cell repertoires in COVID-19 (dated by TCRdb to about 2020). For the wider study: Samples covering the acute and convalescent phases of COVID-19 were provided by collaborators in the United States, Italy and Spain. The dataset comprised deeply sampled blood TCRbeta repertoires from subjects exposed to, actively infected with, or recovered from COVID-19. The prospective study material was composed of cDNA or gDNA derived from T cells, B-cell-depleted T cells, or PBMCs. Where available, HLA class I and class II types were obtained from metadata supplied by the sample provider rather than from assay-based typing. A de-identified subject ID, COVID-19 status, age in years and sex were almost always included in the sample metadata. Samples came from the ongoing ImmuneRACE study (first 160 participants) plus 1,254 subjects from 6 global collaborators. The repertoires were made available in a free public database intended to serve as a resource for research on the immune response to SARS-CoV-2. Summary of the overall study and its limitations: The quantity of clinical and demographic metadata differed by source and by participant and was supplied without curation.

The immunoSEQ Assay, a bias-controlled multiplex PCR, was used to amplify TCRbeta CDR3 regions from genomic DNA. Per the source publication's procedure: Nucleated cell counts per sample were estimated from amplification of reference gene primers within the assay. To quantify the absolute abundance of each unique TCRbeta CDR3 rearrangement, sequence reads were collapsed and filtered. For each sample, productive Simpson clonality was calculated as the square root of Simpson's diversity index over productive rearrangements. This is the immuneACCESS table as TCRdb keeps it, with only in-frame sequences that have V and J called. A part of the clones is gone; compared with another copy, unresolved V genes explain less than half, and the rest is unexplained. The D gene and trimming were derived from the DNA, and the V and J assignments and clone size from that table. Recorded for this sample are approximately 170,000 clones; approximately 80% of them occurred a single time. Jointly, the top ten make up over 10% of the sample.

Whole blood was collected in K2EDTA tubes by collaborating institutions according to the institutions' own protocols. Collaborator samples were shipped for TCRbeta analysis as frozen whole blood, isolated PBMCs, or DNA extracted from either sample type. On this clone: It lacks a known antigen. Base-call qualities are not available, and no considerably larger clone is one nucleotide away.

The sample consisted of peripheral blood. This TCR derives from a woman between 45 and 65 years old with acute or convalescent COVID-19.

The CDR3 reads as follows: CASSSRARTPQYF. The bases are TGTGCCAGCAGCTCGAGGGCCCGAACGCCGCAGTATTTT. The sequence links TRBV5-6 to TRBJ2-3; 5 matching bases give a weak D call of TRBD2. CDR1 and CDR2 were assigned from the germline V gene as SGHDT and YYEEEE. Spanning cysteine to phenylalanine, the CDR3 consists of 13 amino acids. Of the read, only the CDR3 DNA is kept; its 39 bases are in frame from base 1. V gives up 3 bases and J gives up 10 bases, and the segment between their germline ends measures 15 bases.